Listed below are T cell receptor beta chains from one sample, sequenced in a study of human T cells and chemical hapten exposure. From the RACE reads, TCRdb called clonotypes with MiXCR, one entry per CDR3 protein. Found here are tens of thousands of distinct CDR3 sequences, approximately 11% of them singletons; the top ten hold around 4%. The sequences come from whole blood, collected in connection with sensitization to the hapten diphenylcyclopropenone (DPC). The receptor source for this set is a woman aged 50 to 60 with alopecia areata. Some clones in this sample may be carry-over from other donors' samples. The CDR3 runs from the conserved cysteine through the conserved F or W. A D gene is named only where the DNA matches it firmly. Part of the rows lack a size; the others show once, few, many or a class for expanded clones.

d_gene | j_gene | v_gene | abundance | CDR3aa | CDR3nt
- | TRBJ1-5 | TRBV12-3/TRBV12-4 | - | CASSLGPGSRQPQHF | TGTGCCAGCAGTTTAGGGCCGGGGAGTAGGCAGCCCCAGCATTTT
TRBD1 | TRBJ2-3 | TRBV20-1 | many | CSASFVGQGANTQYF | TGCAGTGCTTCCTTCGTGGGACAGGGGGCGAATACGCAGTATTTT
TRBD1 | TRBJ2-7 | TRBV29-1 | many | CSVEDDRGEQYF | TGCAGCGTTGAAGATGACAGGGGAGAGCAGTACTTC
- | TRBJ2-3 | TRBV29-1 | few | CSVHLLQSPADTQYF | TGCAGCGTCCACCTCTTACAGAGTCCGGCAGATACGCAGTATTTT
- | TRBJ2-7 | TRBV7-2 | few | CASSSMTGRYYEQYF | TGTGCCAGCAGCTCGATGACGGGACGCTATTACGAGCAGTACTTC
TRBD1 | TRBJ1-5 | TRBV18 | many | CASSPPPDRRRWDQPQHF | TGTGCCAGCTCACCACCACCGGACAGGAGGAGGTGGGATCAGCCCCAGCATTTT
- | TRBJ2-7 | TRBV5-5 | many | CASSLDRSYEQYF | TGTGCCAGCAGCTTGGACCGATCCTACGAGCAGTACTTC
- | TRBJ2-3 | TRBV5-1 | many | CASSSQGWRDTQYF | TGCGCCAGCAGCTCGCAGGGTTGGAGAGATACGCAGTATTTT
- | TRBJ1-4 | TRBV18 | - | CASLTGAANEKLFF | TGTGCCAGCTTAACAGGAGCGGCTAATGAAAAACTGTTTTTT
- | TRBJ2-7 | TRBV27 | - | CASSSTGRGDYEQYF | TGTGCCAGCAGTTCCACAGGTCGGGGTGACTACGAGCAGTACTTC
- | TRBJ2-2 | TRBV2 | - | CASVRQGGVGELFF | TGTGCCAGCGTACGACAGGGAGGGGTCGGGGAGCTGTTTTTT
TRBD1 | TRBJ1-1 | TRBV20-1 | many | CSAEGQGTNTEAFF | TGCAGTGCTGAGGGACAGGGGACGAACACTGAAGCTTTCTTT
- | TRBJ1-5 | TRBV5-5 | many | CASSPLGSEQPQHF | TGTGCCAGCAGCCCACTCGGTTCGGAACAGCCCCAGCATTTT
- | TRBJ2-7 | TRBV5-8 | many | CASSWAGTPIPYEQYF | TGTGCCAGCAGCTGGGCCGGGACCCCAATACCCTACGAGCAGTACTTC
TRBD2 | TRBJ2-1 | TRBV7-3 | few | CASSLGLAGVEQFF | TGTGCCAGCAGCTTAGGACTAGCGGGAGTGGAGCAGTTCTTC
- | TRBJ2-6 | TRBV27 | few | CASSFRVPSSGANVLTF | TGTGCCAGCAGTTTTCGCGTCCCTAGCTCTGGGGCCAACGTCCTGACTTTC